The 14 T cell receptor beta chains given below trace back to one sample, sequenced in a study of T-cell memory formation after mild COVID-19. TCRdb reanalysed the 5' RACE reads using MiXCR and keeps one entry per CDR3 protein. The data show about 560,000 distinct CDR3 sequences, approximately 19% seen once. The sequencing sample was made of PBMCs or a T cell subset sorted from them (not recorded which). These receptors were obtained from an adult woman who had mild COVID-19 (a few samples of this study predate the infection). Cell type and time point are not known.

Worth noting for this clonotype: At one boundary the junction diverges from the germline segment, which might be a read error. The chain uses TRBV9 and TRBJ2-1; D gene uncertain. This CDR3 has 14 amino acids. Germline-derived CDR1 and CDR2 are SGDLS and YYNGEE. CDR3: CASSVDDSYTEQFF. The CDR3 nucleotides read TGTGCCAGCAGCGTAGATGACTCCTACACTGAGCAGTTCTTC.

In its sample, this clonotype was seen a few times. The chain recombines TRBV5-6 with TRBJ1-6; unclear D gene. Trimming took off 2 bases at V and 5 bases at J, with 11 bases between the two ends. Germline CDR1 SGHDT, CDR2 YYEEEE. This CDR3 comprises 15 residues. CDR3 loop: CASSLRGFHNSPLHF. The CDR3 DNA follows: TGTGCCAGCAGCTTAAGAGGGTTTCATAATTCACCCCTCCACTTT.

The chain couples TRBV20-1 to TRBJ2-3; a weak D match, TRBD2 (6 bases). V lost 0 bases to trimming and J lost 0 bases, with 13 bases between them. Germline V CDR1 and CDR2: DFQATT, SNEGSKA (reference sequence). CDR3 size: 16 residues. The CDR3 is CSARDLAGPSTDTQYF. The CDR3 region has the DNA TGCAGTGCTAGAGATTTGGCGGGACCAAGCACAGATACGCAGTATTTT.

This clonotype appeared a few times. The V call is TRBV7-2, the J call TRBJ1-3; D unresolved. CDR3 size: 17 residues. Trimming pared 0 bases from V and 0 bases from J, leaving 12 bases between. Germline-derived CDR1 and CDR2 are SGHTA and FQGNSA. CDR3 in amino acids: CASSLAAGSSSGNTIYF. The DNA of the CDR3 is TGTGCCAGCAGCTTAGCGGCCGGATCAAGCTCTGGAAACACCATATATTTT.

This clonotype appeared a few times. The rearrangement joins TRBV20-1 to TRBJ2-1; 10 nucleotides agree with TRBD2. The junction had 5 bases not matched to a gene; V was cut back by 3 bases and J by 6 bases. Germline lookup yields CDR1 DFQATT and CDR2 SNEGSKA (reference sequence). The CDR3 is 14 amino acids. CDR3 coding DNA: TGCAGTGCTAGCGTAGCGGGGGGCTCCAATGAGCAGTTCTTC. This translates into CSASVAGGSNEQFF.

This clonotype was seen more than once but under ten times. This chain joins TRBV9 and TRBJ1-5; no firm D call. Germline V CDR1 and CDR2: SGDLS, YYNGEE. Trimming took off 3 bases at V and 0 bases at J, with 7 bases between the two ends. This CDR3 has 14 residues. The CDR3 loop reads CASSAGTSNQPQHF. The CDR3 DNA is TGTGCCAGCAGCGCAGGCACTAGCAATCAGCCCCAGCATTTT.

The CDR3 spells CASRNDDWGDNQPQHF. CDR3 nucleotide sequence: TGTGCCAGCAGGAACGACGACTGGGGGGACAATCAGCCCCAGCATTTT. This sequence joins TRBV5-4 and TRBJ1-5, with D maybe TRBD1 (5 bases). Germline values: CDR1 SGHNT, CDR2 YYREEE (reference sequence). This CDR3 contains 16 residues. V shed 5 bases and J shed 3 bases, with 18 bases lying between them.

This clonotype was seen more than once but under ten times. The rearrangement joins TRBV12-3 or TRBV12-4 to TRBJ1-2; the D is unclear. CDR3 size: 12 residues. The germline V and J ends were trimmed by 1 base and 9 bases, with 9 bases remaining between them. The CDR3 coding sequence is TGTGCCAGCAGTTTAGGTGCTGGGAGCTACACCTTC. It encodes CASSLGAGSYTF.

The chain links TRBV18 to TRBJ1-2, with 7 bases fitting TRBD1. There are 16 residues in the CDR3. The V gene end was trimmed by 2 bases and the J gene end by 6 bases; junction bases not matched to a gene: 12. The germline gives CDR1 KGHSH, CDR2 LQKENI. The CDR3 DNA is TGTGCCAGCTCACCAGGAGGGGGCGAAGGAAAGAATGGCTACACCTTC. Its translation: CASSPGGGEGKNGYTF. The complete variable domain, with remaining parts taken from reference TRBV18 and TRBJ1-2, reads NAGVMQNPRHLVRRRGQEARLRCSPMKGHSHVYWYRQLPEEGLKFMVYLQKENIIDESGMPKERFSAEFPKEGPSILRIQQVVRGDSAAYFCASSPGGGEGKNGYTFGSGTRLTVV.

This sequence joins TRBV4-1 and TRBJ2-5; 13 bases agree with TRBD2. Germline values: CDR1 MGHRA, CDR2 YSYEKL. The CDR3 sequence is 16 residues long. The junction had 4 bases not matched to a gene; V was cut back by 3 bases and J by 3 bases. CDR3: CASSHYGLAGEETQYF. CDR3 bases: TGCGCCAGCAGCCATTATGGACTAGCGGGAGAAGAGACCCAGTACTTC.

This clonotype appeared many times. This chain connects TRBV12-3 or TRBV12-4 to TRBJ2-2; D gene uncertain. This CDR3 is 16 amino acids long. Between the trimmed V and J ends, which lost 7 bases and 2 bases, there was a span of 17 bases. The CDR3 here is CASTHLRNINTGELFF. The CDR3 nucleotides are TGTGCCAGCACACACCTTCGGAACATCAACACCGGGGAGCTGTTTTTT.

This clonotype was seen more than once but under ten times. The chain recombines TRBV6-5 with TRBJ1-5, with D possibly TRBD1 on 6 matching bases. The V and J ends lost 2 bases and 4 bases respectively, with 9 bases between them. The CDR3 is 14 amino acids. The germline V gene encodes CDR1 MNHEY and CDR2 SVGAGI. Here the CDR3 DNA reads TGTGCCAGCAGTTACCAGGGGTGGAATCAGCCCCAGCATTTT. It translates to CASSYQGWNQPQHF.

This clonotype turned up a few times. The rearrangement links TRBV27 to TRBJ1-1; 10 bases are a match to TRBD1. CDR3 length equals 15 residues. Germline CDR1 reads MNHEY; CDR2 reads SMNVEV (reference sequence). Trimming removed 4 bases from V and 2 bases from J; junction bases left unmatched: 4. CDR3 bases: TGTGCCAGCAGTTCCCCGACAGGGGGCAACACTGAAGCTTTCTTT. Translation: CASSSPTGGNTEAFF.

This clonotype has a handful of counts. The CDR3 here is CASTLKDRGQLNTGELFF. DNA of the CDR3: TGTGCCAGCACCTTGAAGGACCGGGGACAGCTGAACACCGGGGAGCTGTTTTTT. The chain combines TRBV21-1 with TRBJ2-2; TRBD1 is the table's D call, not checked against the DNA. TRBV21-1 is noted as a pseudogene. CDR3 length: 18 residues.